This TCR beta chain was retrieved from a study of blood T cell repertoires in COVID-19. The V end lost 9 bases, the J end lost 3 bases, and 17 bases lay between the germline ends. The CDR3 has 14 residues. Germline loops: CDR1 LNHDA, CDR2 SQIVND (reference sequence). The assay was immunoSEQ multiplex PCR, and TCRdb's table has in-frame clones only and misses some. The sample lists about 170,000 clones, roughly 85% seen once, with 4% to 4.5% in the top ten. The TCR originated in a woman between 50 and 59 years old who had recovered from COVID-19. The chain carries TRBV19 and TRBJ1-1; D not certain. The specimen was PBMCs or T cells enriched from blood (not recorded which). The CDR3, as DNA: TGTGCCAGCCTCGGACTCCCGGATTACACTGAAGCTTTCTTT. Protein sequence: CASLGLPDYTEAFF. Based on the CDR3 plus reference TRBV19 and TRBJ1-1, the full variable domain is DGGITQSPKYLFRKEGQNVTLSCEQNLNHDAMYWYRQDPGQGLRLIYYSQIVNDFQKGDIAEGYSVSREKKESFPLTVTSAQKNPTAFYLCASLGLPDYTEAFFGQGTRLTVV.